The entry below describes one TCR beta chain. The data belong to a study of blood T cell repertoires in COVID-19. Study in general: Collection of acute and convalescent COVID-19 samples took place in the United States, Italy and Spain. In each case, the material was cDNA or gDNA derived from T cells, B-cell-depleted T cells, or PBMCs.

V was trimmed by 4 bases and J by 12 bases, leaving 25 bases between them. Germline V lookup: CDR1 MNHEY, CDR2 SMNVEV (reference sequence). The CDR3 has 15 amino acids. Some clones are missing from TCRdb's copy, which holds only in-frame ones; the method was immunoSEQ multiplex PCR. There are about 150,000 clones in the sample; roughly four fifths occur only once, and roughly 3.4% lies in the top ten. Participants had their cohort set by participant-reported clinical history. The rearrangement uses TRBV27 and TRBJ2-7; possible D gene TRBD2, 6 bases. This clonotype was sampled from a woman aged 45-59 years with acute COVID-19. Sequenced sample: PBMCs or T cells enriched from blood (not recorded which). The CDR3 DNA reads TGTGCCAGCAGTTCGGGGGACGGTACCTCCACCCCCTGGTACTTC. Amino acid sequence: CASSSGDGTSTPWYF.